These T cell receptor beta chains were read from a single sample in a study of cytomegalovirus exposure and HLA in healthy donors. This table comes from immunoSEQ multiplex PCR, and its TCRdb copy is limited to in-frame clones, with some not included. The sample consists of more than 95,000 clones, around 90% of them appearing once. Input material: PBMCs. The receptors were sampled from a woman aged 18-35 years in good health and CMV-seronegative. Both conserved end residues are trimmed from each CDR3. The order of the fields is J gene, D gene, V gene, CDR3 protein. D genes are given only for firm matches.

J: TRBJ1-1; D: NA; V: TRBV5-1; CDR3: ASRTRTGDTEAF
J: TRBJ2-2; D: NA; V: TRBV19; CDR3: ASSISPNTGELF
J: TRBJ1-5; D: TRBD1; V: TRBV28; CDR3: ASGLPTGQGGQPQH
J: TRBJ2-1; D: NA; V: TRBV10-3; CDR3: AISVQGSSYNEQF
J: TRBJ1-4; D: NA; V: TRBV6-1; CDR3: ASSESGRGVF
J: TRBJ1-2; D: NA; V: TRBV19; CDR3: ASSSRVTANYGYT
J: TRBJ1-4; D: TRBD1; V: TRBV18; CDR3: ASSGQGDEKLF
J: TRBJ1-6; D: NA; V: TRBV30; CDR3: AWSVTGLSNSPLH
J: TRBJ1-3; D: NA; V: TRBV30; CDR3: AWSQGVGNTIY
J: TRBJ2-1; D: TRBD2; V: TRBV27; CDR3: ASSFTYGGSSYNEQF
J: TRBJ1-5; D: NA; V: TRBV19; CDR3: ASTRQGNQPQH
J: TRBJ1-2; D: NA; V: TRBV4-1; CDR3: ASSQDETTANWYGYT
J: TRBJ2-7; D: TRBD1; V: TRBV27; CDR3: ASKLKTGLTYEQY
J: TRBJ1-4; D: TRBD1; V: TRBV11-3; CDR3: ASSSGQGTNEKLF
J: TRBJ2-7; D: TRBD2; V: TRBV4-2; CDR3: ASSQDRGGPYYEQY
J: TRBJ2-2; D: NA; V: TRBV2; CDR3: ASRAENTGELF
J: TRBJ1-2; D: NA; V: TRBV5-4; CDR3: ASSLSANYGYT
J: TRBJ2-7; D: TRBD2; V: TRBV9; CDR3: ASSPRSGRASVEQY
J: TRBJ1-5; D: NA; V: TRBV2; CDR3: ASQSLGQNNQPQH